The 4 T cell receptor beta chains presented below share a single source sample, sequenced in a study of beta chain features in type 1 diabetes. The sequenced template was cDNA made from the entire isolated RNA. Data came from immunoSEQ multiplex PCR; TCRdb stores just in-frame clones and leaves some out. The sample holds 20,000 to 25,000 clones; 60% to 80% are singletons and the top ten take around 2%. Specimen: Tregs from blood. The receptor source for this set is a woman between 40 and 50 years old in good health.

This chain connects TRBV5-1 to TRBJ2-6, with D unresolved. V was clipped by 1 base and J by 0 bases, with 11 bases between them. This CDR3 is 17 amino acids long. Germline lookup yields CDR1 SGHRS and CDR2 YFSETQ. The CDR3 region has the DNA TGCGCCAGCAGCTTGAGATCTACCCACTCTGGGGCCAACGTCCTGACTTTC. Translating it yields CASSLRSTHSGANVLTF.

This chain joins TRBV18 and TRBJ2-3, with D unresolved. The length of the CDR3 is 14 residues. V dropped 3 bases and J dropped 3 bases, with 10 bases sitting between them. CDR1 is KGHSH, CDR2 LQKENI, per germline. The DNA of the CDR3 is TGTGCCAGCTCACCCGTCGTAACTACAGATACGCAGTATTTT. Its translation is CASSPVVTTDTQYF. Using reference TRBV18 and TRBJ2-3 for the parts outside the CDR3, the full variable domain is NAGVMQNPRHLVRRRGQEARLRCSPMKGHSHVYWYRQLPEEGLKFMVYLQKENIIDESGMPKERFSAEFPKEGPSILRIQQVVRGDSAAYFCASSPVVTTDTQYFGPGTRLTVL.

This clone was found a few times. The rearrangement links TRBV6-5 to TRBJ2-5; a possible D gene is TRBD2 (6 bases). This CDR3 comprises 13 residues. Trimming stripped 11 bases from V and 2 bases from J, with 15 bases between. CDR1 is MNHEY and CDR2 is SVGAGI in the germline V gene. The CDR3 nucleotides read TGTGCCGCCAGGGACTGGCAGCAAGAGACCCAGTACTTC. This gives the protein CAARDWQQETQYF.

This clone has only a few counts. The rearrangement links TRBV18 to TRBJ1-2, with 8 bases identical to TRBD1. The V gene's germline CDR1 is KGHSH and CDR2 LQKENI. V was clipped by 4 bases and J by 6 bases; unmatched bases: 10. This CDR3 is built from 15 residues. The CDR3 sequence is CASSRRDRREDGYTF. CDR3 in DNA: TGTGCCAGCTCACGAAGGGACAGGAGAGAGGATGGCTACACCTTC.